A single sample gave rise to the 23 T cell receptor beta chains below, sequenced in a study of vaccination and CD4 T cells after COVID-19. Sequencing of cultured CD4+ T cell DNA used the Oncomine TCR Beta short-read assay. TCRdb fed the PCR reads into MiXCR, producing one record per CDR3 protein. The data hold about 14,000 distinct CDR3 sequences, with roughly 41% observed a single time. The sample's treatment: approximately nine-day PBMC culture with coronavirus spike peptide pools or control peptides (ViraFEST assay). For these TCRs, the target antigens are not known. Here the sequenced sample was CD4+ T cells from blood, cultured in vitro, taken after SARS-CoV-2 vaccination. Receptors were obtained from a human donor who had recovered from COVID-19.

The CDR3 loop reads CASSSRRGVTGEDTEAFF. CDR3 sequence (DNA): TGTGCCAGCAGCTCACGGCGAGGGGTGACAGGGGAGGACACTGAAGCTTTCTTT. V and J are TRBV11-2 and TRBJ1-1; the match to TRBD1 covers 8 bases. Germline CDR1 and CDR2: SGHAT and FQNNGV. The V gene end was trimmed by 4 bases and the J gene end by 3 bases; junction bases not matched to a gene: 16. The CDR3 has 18 residues.

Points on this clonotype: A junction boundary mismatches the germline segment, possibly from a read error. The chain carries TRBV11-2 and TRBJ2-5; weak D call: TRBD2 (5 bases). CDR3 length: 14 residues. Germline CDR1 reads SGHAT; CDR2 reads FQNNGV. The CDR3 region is CTSMSGFWEETQYF. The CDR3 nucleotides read TGTACCAGCATGTCGGGGTTCTGGGAAGAGACCCAGTACTTC.

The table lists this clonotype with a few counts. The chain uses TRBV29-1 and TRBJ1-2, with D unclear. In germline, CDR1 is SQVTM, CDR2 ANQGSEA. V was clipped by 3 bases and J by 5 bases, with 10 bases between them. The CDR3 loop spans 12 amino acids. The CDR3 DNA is TGCAGCGTTGACAAGGGAATATATGGCTACACCTTC. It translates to CSVDKGIYGYTF.

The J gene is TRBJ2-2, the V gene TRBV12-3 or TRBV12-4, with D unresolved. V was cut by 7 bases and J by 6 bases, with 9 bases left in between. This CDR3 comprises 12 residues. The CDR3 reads CASTTGPGELFF. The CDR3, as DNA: TGTGCCAGCACCACCGGACCCGGGGAGCTGTTTTTT.

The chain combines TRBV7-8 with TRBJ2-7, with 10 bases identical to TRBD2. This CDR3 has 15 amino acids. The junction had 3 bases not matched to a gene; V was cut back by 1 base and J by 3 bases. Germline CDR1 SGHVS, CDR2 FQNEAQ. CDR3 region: CASSLGLAGVYEQYF. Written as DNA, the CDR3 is TGTGCCAGCAGCTTAGGGCTAGCGGGAGTCTACGAGCAGTACTTC.

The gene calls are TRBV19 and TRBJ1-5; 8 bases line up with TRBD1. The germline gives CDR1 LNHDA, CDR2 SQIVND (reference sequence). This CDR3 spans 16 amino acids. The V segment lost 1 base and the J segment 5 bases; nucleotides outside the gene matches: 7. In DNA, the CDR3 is TGTGCCAGTAGTATAGTAGGCGGACAGGGCCATCAGCCCCAGCATTTT. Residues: CASSIVGGQGHQPQHF.

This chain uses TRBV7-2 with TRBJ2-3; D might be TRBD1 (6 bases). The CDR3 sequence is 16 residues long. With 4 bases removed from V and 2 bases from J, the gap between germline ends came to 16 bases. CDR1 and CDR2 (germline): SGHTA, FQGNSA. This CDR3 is CASSSPWTEFTDTQYF. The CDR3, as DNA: TGTGCCAGCAGCTCTCCCTGGACAGAATTCACAGATACGCAGTATTTT.

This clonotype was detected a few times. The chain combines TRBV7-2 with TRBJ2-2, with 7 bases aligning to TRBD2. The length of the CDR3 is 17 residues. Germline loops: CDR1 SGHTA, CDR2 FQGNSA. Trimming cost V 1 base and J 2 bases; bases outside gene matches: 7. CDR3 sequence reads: CASSLVGGGRNTGELFF. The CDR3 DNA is TGTGCCAGCAGCTTAGTGGGGGGAGGGCGCAACACCGGGGAGCTGTTTTTT.

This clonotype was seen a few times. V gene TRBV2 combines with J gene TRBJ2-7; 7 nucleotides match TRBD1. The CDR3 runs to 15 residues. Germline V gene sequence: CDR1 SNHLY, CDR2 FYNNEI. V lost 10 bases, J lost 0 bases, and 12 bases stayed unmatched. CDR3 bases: TGTGCCACCCAGGGAGAGACAGGGAGCTCCTACGAGCAGTACTTC. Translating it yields CATQGETGSSYEQYF.

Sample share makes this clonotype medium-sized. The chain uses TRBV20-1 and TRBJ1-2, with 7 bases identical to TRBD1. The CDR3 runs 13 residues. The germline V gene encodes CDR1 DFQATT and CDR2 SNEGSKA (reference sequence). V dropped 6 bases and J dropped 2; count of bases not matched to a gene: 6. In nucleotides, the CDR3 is TGCAGTGCGATGGACAGGACCAACTATGGCTACACCTTC. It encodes CSAMDRTNYGYTF.

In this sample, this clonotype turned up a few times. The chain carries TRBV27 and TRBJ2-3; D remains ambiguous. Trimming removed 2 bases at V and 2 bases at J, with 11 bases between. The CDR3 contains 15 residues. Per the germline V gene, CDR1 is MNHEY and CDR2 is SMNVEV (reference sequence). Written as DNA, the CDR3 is TGTGCCAGCAGTTTAGTCCGGCCGACCACAGATACGCAGTATTTT. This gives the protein CASSLVRPTTDTQYF.

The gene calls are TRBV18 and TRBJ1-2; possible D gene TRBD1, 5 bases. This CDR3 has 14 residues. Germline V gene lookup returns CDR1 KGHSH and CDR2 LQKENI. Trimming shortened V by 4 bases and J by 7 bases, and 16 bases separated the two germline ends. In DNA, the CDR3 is TGTGCCAGCTCACGACAGAAGGTGGATCTTGGCTACACCTTC. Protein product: CASSRQKVDLGYTF.

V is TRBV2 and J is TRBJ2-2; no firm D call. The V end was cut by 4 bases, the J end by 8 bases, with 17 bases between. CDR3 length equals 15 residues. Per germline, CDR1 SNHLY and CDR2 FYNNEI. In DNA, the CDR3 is TGTGCCAGCAGTGTTGTTCAGCCCAGATCTGGGGAGCTGTTTTTT. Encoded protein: CASSVVQPRSGELFF.

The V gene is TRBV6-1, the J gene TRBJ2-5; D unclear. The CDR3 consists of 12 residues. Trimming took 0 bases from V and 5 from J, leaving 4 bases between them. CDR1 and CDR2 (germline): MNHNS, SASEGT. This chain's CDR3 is CASSEAGETQYF. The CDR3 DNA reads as TGTGCCAGCAGTGAAGCGGGGGAGACCCAGTACTTC.

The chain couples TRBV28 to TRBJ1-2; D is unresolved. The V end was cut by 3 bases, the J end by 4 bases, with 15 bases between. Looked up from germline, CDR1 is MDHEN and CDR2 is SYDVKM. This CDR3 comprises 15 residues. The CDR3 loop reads CASSFPAGRGYGYTF. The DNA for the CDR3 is TGTGCCAGCAGTTTCCCGGCGGGTCGGGGCTATGGCTACACCTTC.

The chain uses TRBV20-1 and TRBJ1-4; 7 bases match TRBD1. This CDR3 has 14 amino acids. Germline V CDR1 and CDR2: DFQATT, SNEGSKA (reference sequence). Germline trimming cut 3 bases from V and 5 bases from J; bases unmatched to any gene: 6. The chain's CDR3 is CSARDPGQNEKLFF. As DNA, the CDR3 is TGCAGTGCTAGGGACCCGGGACAGAATGAAAAACTGTTTTTT.

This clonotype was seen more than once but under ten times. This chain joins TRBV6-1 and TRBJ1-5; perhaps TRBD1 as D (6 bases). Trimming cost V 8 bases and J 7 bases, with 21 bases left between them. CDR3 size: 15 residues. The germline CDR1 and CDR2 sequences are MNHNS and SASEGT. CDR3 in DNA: TGTGCCAGCGGGCGGATACAGGGCGATGGGCAGCCCCAGCATTTT. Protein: CASGRIQGDGQPQHF.

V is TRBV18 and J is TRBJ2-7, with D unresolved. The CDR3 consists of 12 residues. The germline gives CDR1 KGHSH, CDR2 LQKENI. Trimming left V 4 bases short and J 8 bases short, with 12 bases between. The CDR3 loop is CASSRGPPQQYF. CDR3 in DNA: TGTGCCAGCTCACGAGGACCGCCGCAGCAGTACTTC.

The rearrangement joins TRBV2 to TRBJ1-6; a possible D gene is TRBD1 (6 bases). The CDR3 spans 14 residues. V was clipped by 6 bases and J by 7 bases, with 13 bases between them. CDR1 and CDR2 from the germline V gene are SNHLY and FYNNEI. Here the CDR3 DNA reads TGTGCCAGCAGAGGGGGGCAGGGGAATTCACCCCTCCACTTT. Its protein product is CASRGGQGNSPLHF.

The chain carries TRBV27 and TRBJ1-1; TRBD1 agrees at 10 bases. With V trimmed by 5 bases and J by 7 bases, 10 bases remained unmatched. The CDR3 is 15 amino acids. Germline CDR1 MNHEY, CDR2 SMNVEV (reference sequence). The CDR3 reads CASSTYRDRGNEAFF. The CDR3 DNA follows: TGTGCCAGCAGTACCTACCGGGACAGGGGCAATGAAGCTTTCTTT.

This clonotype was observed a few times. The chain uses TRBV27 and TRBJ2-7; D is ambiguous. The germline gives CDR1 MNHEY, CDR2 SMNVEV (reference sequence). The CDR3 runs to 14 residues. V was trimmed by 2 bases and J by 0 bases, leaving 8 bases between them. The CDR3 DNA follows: TGTGCCAGCAGTTTAAACAGAGCCTCCTACGAGCAGTACTTC. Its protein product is CASSLNRASYEQYF.

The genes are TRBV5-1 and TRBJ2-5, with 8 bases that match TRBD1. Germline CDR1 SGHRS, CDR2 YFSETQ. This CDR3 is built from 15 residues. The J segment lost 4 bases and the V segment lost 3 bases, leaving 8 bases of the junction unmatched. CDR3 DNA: TGCGCCAGCAGCTGGCGAGCAGGGGGCGCAGAGACCCAGTACTTC. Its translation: CASSWRAGGAETQYF.

This CDR3 reads CASSPGQGSTDTQYF. Here the CDR3 DNA reads TGCGCCAGCAGCCCGGGACAGGGAAGCACAGATACGCAGTATTTT. J is TRBJ2-3 and V is TRBV4-1; the match to TRBD1 covers 9 bases. The germline gives CDR1 MGHRA, CDR2 YSYEKL. V gave up 4 bases and J gave up 0 bases; unmatched junction bases: 2. This CDR3 has 15 residues.